Listed below are T cell receptor beta chains from one sample, sequenced in a study of CD8 T cells in Susac syndrome. TCRdb fed the immunoSEQ multiplex PCR reads into MiXCR, producing one record per CDR3 protein. The data hold approximately 150,000 distinct CDR3 sequences, with approximately 93% observed a single time. What was sequenced was CD4+ T cells from PBMCs. Source of these receptors: a human donor with multiple sclerosis. The CDR3 runs from the conserved cysteine through the conserved F or W. The D gene is left open where the match is weak. Clone size is stated in some rows and not others, as once, few, many or a class when expanded.

d_call,v_call,j_call,cdr3_length,clone_size,cdr3_aa,cdr3_nt
.,TRBV29-1,TRBJ2-3,13,.,CSVVVFEGDTQYF,TGCAGCGTTGTCGTTTTTGAGGGAGATACGCAGTATTTT
.,TRBV10-3,TRBJ1-2,13,.,CAISEFREDGYTF,TGTGCCATCAGTGAGTTTCGCGAGGATGGCTACACCTTC
.,TRBV10-3,TRBJ1-2,15,.,CAISPGSRSDYGYTF,TGTGCCATCTCTCCGGGCTCCCGGTCGGACTATGGCTACACCTTC
.,TRBV5-1,TRBJ1-1,12,.,CASSLDRVPAFF,TGCGCCAGCAGCTTGGACAGGGTTCCAGCTTTCTTT
.,TRBV12-3/TRBV12-4,TRBJ1-2,15,.,CASSHSRASNYGYTF,TGTGCCAGCAGTCACAGTAGGGCGTCTAACTATGGCTACACCTTC
.,TRBV18,TRBJ1-3,15,.,CASSPALGPGNTIYF,TGTGCCAGCTCACCCGCTCTAGGTCCTGGAAACACCATATATTTT
TRBD1,TRBV20-1,TRBJ1-1,14,.,CSAPTGGKNTEAFF,TGCAGTGCCCCGACAGGGGGCAAGAACACTGAAGCTTTCTTT
.,TRBV6-4,TRBJ1-6,14,.,CASSFRRPSSPLHF,TGTGCCAGCAGTTTCAGGCGCCCTTCTTCACCCCTCCACTTT
TRBD2,TRBV27,TRBJ2-7,15,.,CASSPRWGGSYEQYF,TGTGCCAGCAGTCCGAGGTGGGGGGGCTCCTACGAGCAGTACTTC
TRBD2,TRBV5-4,TRBJ2-5,15,few,CASSSRLAGQETQYF,TGTGCCAGCAGCTCTCGACTAGCGGGGCAAGAGACCCAGTACTTC